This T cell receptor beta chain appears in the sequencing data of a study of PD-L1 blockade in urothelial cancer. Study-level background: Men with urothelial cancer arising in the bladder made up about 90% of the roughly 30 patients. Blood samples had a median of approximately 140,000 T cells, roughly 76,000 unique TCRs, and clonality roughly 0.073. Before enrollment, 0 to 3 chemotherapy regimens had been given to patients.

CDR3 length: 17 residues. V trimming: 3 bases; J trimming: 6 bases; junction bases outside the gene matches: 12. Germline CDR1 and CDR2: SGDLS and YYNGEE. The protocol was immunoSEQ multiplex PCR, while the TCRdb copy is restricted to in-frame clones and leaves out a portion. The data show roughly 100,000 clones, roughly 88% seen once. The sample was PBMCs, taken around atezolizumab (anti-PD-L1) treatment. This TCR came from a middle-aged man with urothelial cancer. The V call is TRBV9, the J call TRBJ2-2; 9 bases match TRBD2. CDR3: CASSATRGAGGAGELFF. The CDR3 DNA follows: TGTGCCAGCAGCGCTACCAGGGGGGCGGGAGGGGCCGGGGAGCTGTTTTTT.